This T cell receptor (beta chain) appears in the sequencing data of a study of shared clonotypes between healthy human individuals (dated by TCRdb to 2019 to 2021). Study-wide context: The cohort included three men and a couple of women between 18 and 49 years of age. Per donor, three plates each were used for CD4 naive and CD4 memory, two for CD8 naive, and one for CD8 memory. Blood TCR repertoires of a handful of healthy adults were deeply sequenced to estimate repertoire size and the extent of clonotype sharing between individuals. Different laboratories and diverse techniques were used to prepare libraries and sequence TCR repertoires, to increase sequencing depth and limit assay-specific biases. Each donor's leukapheresis produced roughly between roughly 0.9 and 9 billion PBMCs. On the study overall, not on this receptor specifically: Estimated clonotype richness was generally larger for naive than for memory subsets. Even with the large sequencing depth, rarefaction of the sorted-subset datasets indicated that sequencing was incomplete. Pairwise subsampling indicated that sequencing depth was expected to affect the degree of clonotype sharing among donors. Only blood was sampled, and tissue TCR repertoires likely differ from those in blood. The small number of donors limited the genetic and exposure-history diversity represented. Clonotypes shared by all four sorted-subset donors showed higher generation probabilities than non-shared clonotypes. Across a few donors, 5% to 6% of naive CD4, approximately 3.5% of naive CD8, roughly 2.2% of memory CD4, and around 0.4% of memory CD8 clonotypes were shared.

As to this clone: Its antigen is currently not known. No quality values exist for individual bases; no much larger clone is one base distant.

Donors were healthy HIV-negative adults with no recently reported acute infections or vaccinations. Every donor was a Caucasian adult residing in Nashville, Tennessee, USA. CD4+ T cells were enriched by magnetic negative selection, after which naive cells were positively selected on CD45RA and the negative fraction was taken as the memory subset. Blood was obtained by leukapheresis, after which PBMCs were separated by Ficoll-Histopaque density gradient centrifugation and cryopreserved in liquid nitrogen vapor phase. Purity and quantity of every magnetically sorted T cell population were checked by analytical flow cytometry. Each sorted fraction had its genomic DNA isolated and then quantified by UV absorbance on a Nanodrop 2000c. TCR CDR3 regions were amplified from genomic DNA by multiplex PCR using the deep immunoSEQ assay. Extracted genomic DNA from each cell subset was distributed evenly across all wells of several immunoSEQ 96-well plates, and each plate was treated as a replicate. For sorted subsets, around 200 ng genomic DNA, equal to 30,000 or so T cell genomes, was loaded into each replicate PCR. The purified libraries were quantified using a Qubit 3.0 fluorometer, sized with a Bioanalyzer 2100, and then quantified again using the KAPA Library Quantification kit. Each immunoSEQ 96-well plate was sequenced on its own single-read 150-cycle Illumina NextSeq 550 flow cell. The authors' pipeline ran thus. Because the immunoSEQ output held only junctional sequences and lacked quality scores, the filtering could not match the filtering applied to full-length reads. To assign V/J genes and CDR3, sequences were annotated using PyIR, a Python wrapper for IgBLAST v1.9, with IMGT germline references. Reads were filtered out if the reads had weak V/J assignments (E-value above 1e-6), no CDR3, stop codons, out-of-frame junctions, or ambiguous translated residues. V3J clonotypes were defined as sequences sharing the same inferred V gene, J gene, and CDR3 amino acid sequence. To compute the percentage overlap between repertoires, the number of shared unique clonotypes was divided by the size of the smaller repertoire. Three approaches were used to assess repertoire richness: RTK rarefaction, the Chao1 estimator, and Recon v2.1 estimates of unobserved clonotypes. For all TCRbeta clonotypes obtained by the gDNA method from a few donors, generation probabilities were computed with OLGA. Sourced from immuneACCESS, this table was stored by TCRdb with only in-frame sequences that have V and J called. A share of the clones is absent; for the studies checked, an unresolved V gene accounts for under half, and the remainder has no known explanation. V and J calls and clone size are those listed in that table; D and trimming were worked out from the DNA. In this sample the table shows approximately 1,500,000 clones, around 97% of which occur a single time. Of the sample, approximately 1.1% falls within the top ten clones.

Cut back by 3 bases and 6 bases, the V and J ends lie 11 bases apart. CDR3 length: 13 amino acids, cysteine to phenylalanine. The read is trimmed to its CDR3 DNA, 39 bases read in frame from base 1. CDR1 is given as SEHNR and CDR2 as FQNEAQ, both from the germline V gene (reference sequence). The chain couples TRBV7-9 to TRBJ1-1; TRBD1 is possibly the D segment (5 matching bases). The sample comprised naive CD4+ T cells sorted from blood. The cell subset or site label, read with the paper, signifies: CD45RA+ positively selected. This clonotype originated in a man aged 30-40 years in good health. The nucleotide sequence reads as follows: TGTGCCAGCAGCTTGACAGCCCTGGCTGAAGCTTTCTTT. Its amino acids are CASSLTALAEAFF. The full variable domain, with segments outside the CDR3 supplied by the reference TRBV7-9 and TRBJ1-1 proteins, appears as DTGVSQNPRHKITKRGQNVTFRCDPISEHNRLYWYRQTLGQGPEFLTYFQNEAQLEKSRLLSDRFSAERPKGSFSTLEIQRTEQGDSAMYLCASSLTALAEAFFGQGTRLTVV.